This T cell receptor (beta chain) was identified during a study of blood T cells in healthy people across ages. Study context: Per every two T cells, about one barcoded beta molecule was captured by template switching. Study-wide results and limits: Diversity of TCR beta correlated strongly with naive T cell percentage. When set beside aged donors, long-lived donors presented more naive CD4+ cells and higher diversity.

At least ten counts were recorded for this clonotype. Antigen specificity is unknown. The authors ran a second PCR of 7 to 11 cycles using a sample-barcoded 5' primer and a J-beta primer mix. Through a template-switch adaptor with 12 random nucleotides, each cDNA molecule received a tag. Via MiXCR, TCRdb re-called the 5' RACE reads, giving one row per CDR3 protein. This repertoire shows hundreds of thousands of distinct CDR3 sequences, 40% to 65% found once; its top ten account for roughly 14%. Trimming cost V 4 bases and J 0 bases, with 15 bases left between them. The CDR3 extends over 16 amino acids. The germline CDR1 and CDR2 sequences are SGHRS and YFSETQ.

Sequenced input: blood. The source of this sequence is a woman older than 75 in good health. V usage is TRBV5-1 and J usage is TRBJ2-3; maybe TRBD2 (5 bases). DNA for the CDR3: TGCGCCAGCAGCCCCCTTGGGAGAAGTAGCACAGATACGCAGTATTTT. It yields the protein CASSPLGRSSTDTQYF.